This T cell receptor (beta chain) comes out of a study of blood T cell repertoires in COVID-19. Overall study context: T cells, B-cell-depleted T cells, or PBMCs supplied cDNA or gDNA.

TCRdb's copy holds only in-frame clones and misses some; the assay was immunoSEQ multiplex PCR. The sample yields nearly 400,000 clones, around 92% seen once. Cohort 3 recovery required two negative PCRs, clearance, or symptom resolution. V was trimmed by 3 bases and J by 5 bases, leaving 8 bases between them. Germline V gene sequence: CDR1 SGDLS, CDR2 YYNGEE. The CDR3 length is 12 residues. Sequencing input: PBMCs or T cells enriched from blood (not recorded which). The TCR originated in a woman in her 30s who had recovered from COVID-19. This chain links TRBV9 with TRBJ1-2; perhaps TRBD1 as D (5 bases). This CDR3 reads CASSASGYGYTF. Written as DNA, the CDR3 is TGTGCCAGCAGCGCGTCAGGGTATGGCTACACCTTC.